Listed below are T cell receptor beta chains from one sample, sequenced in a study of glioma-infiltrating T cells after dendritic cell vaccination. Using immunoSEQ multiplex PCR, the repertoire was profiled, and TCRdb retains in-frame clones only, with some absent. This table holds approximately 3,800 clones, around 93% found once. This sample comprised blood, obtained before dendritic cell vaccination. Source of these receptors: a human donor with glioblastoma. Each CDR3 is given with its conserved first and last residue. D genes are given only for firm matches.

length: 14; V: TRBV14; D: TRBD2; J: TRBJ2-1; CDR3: CASSQGLAGLEQFF
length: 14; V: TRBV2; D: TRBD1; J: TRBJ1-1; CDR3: CASRPLRGDTEAFF
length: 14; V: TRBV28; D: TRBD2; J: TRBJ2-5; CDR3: CASSPGGIQETQYF
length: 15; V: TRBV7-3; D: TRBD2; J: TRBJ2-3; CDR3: CASSSVSGSIDTQYF
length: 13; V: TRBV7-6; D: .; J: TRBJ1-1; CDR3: CASSFGGDTEAFF
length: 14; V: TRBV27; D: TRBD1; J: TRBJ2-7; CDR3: CASSPGTGGIEQYF
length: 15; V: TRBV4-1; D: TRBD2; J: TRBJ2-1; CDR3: CASSQSGGGYNEQFF
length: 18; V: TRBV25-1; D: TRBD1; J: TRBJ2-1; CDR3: CASSDSADRGRRYNEQFF
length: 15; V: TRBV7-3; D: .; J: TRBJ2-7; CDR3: CASSFSPGGINEQYF
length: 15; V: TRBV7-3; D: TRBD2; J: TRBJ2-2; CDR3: CASSAGLAGTGELFF
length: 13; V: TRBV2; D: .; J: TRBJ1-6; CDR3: CASIRQENSPLHF
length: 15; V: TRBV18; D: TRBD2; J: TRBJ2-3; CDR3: CASSRELAATDTQYF
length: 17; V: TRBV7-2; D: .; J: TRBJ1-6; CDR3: CASSLGDYISYNSPLHF
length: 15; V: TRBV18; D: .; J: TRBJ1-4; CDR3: CASSQRGSTNEKLFF
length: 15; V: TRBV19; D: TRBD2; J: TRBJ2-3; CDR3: CASSLTAGGSDTQYF
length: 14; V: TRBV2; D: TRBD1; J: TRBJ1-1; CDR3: CASSGQGASTEAFF
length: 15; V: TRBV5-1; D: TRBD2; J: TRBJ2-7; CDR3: CASSFTSGSIYEQYF
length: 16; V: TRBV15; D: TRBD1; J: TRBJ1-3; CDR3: CATSRRTGDSGNTIYF
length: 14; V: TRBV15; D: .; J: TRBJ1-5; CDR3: CATSVFGAEQPQHF
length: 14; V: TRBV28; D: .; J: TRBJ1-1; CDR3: CASSSYRARPEAFF
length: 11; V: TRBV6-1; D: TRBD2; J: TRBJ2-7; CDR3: CGTSGDYEQYF
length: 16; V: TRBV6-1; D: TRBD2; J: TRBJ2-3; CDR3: CASSEGEGMGADTQYF
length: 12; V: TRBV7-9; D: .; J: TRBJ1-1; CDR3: CASSQPGPGAFF
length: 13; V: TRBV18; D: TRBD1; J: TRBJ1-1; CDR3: CASSPGTDTEAFF
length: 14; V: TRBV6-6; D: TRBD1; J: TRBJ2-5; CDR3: CASTLRGGTGTQYF
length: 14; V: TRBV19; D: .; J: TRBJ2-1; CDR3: CASSSNRENNEQFF
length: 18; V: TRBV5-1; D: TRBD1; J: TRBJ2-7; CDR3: CASSLTGGAGRESYEQYF
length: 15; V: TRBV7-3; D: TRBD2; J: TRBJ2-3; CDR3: CASSFQAGPTDTQYF
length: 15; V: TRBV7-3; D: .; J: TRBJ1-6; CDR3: CASSLTQLEYSPLHF
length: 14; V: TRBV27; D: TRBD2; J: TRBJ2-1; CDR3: CASRASGRNNEQFF
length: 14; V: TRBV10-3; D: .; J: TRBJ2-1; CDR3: CATQGTGPYNEQFF